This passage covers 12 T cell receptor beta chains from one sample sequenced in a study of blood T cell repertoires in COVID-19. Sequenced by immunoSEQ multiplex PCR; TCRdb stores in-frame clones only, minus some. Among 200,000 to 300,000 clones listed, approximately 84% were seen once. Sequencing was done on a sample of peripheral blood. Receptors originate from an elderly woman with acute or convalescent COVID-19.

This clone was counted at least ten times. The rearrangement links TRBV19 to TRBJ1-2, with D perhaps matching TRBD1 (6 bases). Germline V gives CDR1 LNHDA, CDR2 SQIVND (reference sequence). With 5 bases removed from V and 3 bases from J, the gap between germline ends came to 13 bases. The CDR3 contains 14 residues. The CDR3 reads CASSPQGRDYGYTF. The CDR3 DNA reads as TGTGCCAGTAGTCCACAGGGTCGGGACTATGGCTACACCTTC.

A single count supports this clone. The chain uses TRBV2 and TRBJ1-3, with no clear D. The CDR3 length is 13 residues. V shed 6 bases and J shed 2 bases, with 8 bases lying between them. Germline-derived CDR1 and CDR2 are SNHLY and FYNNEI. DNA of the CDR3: TGTGCCAGCAGCCTCGAGACTGGAAACACCATATATTTT. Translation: CASSLETGNTIYF.

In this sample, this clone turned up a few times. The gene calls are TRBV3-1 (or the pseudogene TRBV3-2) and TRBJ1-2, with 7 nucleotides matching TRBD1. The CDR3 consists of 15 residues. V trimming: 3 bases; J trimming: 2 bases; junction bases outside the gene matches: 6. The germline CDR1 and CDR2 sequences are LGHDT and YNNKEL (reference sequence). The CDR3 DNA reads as TGTGCCAGCAGCCACCGGGGACAGCCAAACTATGGCTACACCTTC. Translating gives CASSHRGQPNYGYTF.

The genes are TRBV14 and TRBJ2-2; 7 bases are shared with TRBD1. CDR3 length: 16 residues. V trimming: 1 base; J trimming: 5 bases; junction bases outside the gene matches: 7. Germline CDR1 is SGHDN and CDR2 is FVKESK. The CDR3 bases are TGTGCCAGCAGCCAAGGGGGGACAGAGAAAACCGGGGAGCTGTTTTTT. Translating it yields CASSQGGTEKTGELFF. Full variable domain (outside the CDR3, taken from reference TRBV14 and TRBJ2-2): EAGVTQFPSHSVIEKGQTVTLRCDPISGHDNLYWYRRVMGKEIKFLLHFVKESKQDESGMPNNRFLAERTGGTYSTLKVQPAELEDSGVYFCASSQGGTEKTGELFFGEGSRLTVL.

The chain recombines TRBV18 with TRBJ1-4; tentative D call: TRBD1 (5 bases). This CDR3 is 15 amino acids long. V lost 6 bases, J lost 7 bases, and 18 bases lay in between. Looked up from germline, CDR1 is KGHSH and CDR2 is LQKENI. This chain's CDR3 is CASSPPGGLAEKLFF. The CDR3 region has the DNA TGTGCCAGCTCTCCCCCGGGGGGTCTCGCTGAAAAACTGTTTTTT.

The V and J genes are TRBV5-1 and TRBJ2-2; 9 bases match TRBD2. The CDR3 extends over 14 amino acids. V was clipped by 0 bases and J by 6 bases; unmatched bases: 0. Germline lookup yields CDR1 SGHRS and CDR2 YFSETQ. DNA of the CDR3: TGCGCCAGCAGCTTGGGACTAGCGGCCGGGGAGCTGTTTTTT. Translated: CASSLGLAAGELFF.

The CDR3 DNA reads as TGTGCCAATGACCGACTAGCGGGAGGGCCGGGCTCCTACGAGCAGTACTTC. It codes for CANDRLAGGPGSYEQYF. The chain has TRBV7-9 and TRBJ2-7; TRBD2 aligns across 14 bases. CDR3 length equals 17 residues. The V and J ends lost 10 bases and 0 bases, in that order; junction bases with no gene match: 11. The germline V gene encodes CDR1 SEHNR and CDR2 FQNEAQ (reference sequence).

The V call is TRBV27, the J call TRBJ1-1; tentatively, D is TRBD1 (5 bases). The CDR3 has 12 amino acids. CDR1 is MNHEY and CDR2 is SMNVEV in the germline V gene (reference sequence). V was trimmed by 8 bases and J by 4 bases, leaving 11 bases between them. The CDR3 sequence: CASQGGVTEAFF. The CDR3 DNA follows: TGTGCCAGCCAAGGAGGGGTCACTGAAGCTTTCTTT.

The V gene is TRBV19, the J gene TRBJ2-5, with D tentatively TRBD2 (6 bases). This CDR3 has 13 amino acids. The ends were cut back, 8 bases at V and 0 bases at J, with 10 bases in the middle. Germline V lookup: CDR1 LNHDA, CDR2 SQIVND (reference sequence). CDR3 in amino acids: CASGGGYQETQYF. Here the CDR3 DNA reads TGTGCCAGTGGGGGAGGATACCAAGAGACCCAGTACTTC.

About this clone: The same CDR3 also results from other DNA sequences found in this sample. The CDR3 nucleotides are TGTGCCAGCAGTCCACCGGGACAGGGGGGCTATGGCTACACCTTC. As protein: CASSPPGQGGYGYTF. J is TRBJ1-2 and V is TRBV28; 11 bases fit TRBD1. Germline V gives CDR1 MDHEN, CDR2 SYDVKM. The CDR3 loop spans 15 amino acids. J lost 4 bases, V lost 5 bases, and 6 bases had no gene match.

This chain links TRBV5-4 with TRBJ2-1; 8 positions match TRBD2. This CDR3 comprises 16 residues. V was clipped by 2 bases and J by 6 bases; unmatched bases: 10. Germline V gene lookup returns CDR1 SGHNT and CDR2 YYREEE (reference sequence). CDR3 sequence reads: CASSFGFSGGGNEQFF. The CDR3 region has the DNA TGTGCCAGCAGCTTTGGGTTCTCGGGAGGGGGCAATGAGCAGTTCTTC.

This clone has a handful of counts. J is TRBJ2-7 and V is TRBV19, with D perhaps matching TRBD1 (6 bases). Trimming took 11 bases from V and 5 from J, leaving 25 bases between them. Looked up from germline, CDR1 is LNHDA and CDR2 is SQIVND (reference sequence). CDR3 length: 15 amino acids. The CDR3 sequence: CAPKSGYRDCDEQYF. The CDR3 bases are TGTGCCCCAAAGTCGGGGTACAGGGATTGCGACGAGCAGTACTTC.